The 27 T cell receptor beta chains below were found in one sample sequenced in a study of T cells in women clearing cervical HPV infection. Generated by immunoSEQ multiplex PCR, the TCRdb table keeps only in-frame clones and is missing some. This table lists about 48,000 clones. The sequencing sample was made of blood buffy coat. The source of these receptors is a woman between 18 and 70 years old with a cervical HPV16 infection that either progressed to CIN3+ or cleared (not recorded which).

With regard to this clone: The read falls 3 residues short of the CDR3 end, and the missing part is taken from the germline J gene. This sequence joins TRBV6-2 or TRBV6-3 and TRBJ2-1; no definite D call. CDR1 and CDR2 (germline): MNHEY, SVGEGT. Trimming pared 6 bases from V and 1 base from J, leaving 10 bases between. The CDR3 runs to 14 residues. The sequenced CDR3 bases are TGTGCCAGCAGCTTTGACTGGTCCTACAATGAG. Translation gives CASSFDWSYNE. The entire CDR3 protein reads CASSFDWSYNEQFF.

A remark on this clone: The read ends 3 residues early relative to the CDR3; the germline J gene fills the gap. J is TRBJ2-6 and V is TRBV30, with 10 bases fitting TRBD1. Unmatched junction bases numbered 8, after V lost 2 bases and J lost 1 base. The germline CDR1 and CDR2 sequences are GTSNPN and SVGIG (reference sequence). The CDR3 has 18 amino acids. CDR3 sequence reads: CAWSIVRQGASGANVLTF. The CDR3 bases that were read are TGTGCCTGGAGTATCGTACGACAGGGGGCTTCTGGGGCCAACGTC.

CDR3 sequence reads: CSVAFGLAGNEQFF. The DNA read from the CDR3 is TGCAGCGTCGCTTTCGGACTAGCGGGCAATGAG. The genes are TRBV29-1 and TRBJ2-1, with 11 bases that match TRBD2. The read finishes 3 residues shy of the CDR3 end, and the germline J gene is used to complete it. This CDR3 has 14 amino acids. Germline V gene sequence: CDR1 SQVTM, CDR2 ANQGSEA. Trimming took 6 bases from V and 6 from J; bases not matched to a gene: 7.

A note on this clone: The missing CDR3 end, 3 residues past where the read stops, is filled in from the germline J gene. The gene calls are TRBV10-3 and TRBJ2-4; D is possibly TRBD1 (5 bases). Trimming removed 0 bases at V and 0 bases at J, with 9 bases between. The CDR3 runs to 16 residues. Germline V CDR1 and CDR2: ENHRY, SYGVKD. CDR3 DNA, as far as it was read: TGTGCCATCAGTGAGTCGGTGGGGCTAGCCAAAAACATT. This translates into CAISESVGLAKNI. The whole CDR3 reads CAISESVGLAKNIQYF.

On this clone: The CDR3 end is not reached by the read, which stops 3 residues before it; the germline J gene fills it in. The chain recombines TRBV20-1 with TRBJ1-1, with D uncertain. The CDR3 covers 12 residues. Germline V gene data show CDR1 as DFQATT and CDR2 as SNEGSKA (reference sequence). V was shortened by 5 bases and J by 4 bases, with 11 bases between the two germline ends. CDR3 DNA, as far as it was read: TGCAGTGCTGTACCGGGGAGCACTGAA. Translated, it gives CSAVPGSTE. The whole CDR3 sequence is CSAVPGSTEAFF.

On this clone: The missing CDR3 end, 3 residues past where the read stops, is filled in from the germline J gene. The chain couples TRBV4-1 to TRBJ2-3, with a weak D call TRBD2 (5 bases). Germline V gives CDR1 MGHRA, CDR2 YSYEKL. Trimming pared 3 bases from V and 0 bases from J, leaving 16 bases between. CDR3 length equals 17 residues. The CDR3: CASSHGGSHLSTDTQYF. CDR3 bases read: TGCGCCAGCAGCCACGGCGGGTCCCACTTAAGCACAGATACG.

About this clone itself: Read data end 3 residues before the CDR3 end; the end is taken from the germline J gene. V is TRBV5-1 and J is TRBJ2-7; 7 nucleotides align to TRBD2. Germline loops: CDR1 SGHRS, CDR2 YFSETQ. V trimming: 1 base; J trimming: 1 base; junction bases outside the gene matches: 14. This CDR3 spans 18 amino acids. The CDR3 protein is CASSLPTLSAGFSYEQYF. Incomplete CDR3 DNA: TGCGCCAGCAGCTTGCCTACCCTCTCAGCGGGGTTTTCCTACGAG. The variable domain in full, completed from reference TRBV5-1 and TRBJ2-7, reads KAGVTQTPRYLIKTRGQQVTLSCSPISGHRSVSWYQQTPGQGLQFLFEYFSETQRNKGNFPGRFSGRQFSNSRSEMNVSTLELGDSALYLCASSLPTLSAGFSYEQYFGPGTRLTVT.

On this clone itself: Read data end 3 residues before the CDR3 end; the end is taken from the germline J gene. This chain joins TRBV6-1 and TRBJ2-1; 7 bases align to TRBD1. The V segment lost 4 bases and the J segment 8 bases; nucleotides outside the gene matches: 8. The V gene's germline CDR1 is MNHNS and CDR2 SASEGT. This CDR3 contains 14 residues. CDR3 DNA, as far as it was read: TGTGCCAGCAGTGCTTTGGACAGGTTGGATGAG. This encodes CASSALDRLDE. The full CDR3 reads CASSALDRLDEQFF.

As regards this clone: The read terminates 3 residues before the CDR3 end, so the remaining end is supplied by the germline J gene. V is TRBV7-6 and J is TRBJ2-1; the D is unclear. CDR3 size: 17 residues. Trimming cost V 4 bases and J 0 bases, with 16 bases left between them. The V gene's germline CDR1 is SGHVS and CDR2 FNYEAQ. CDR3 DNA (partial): TGTGCCAGCAGCTCCCATCCGCGCGGTAGCTCCTACAATGAG. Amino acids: CASSSHPRGSSYNE. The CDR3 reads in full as CASSSHPRGSSYNEQFF.

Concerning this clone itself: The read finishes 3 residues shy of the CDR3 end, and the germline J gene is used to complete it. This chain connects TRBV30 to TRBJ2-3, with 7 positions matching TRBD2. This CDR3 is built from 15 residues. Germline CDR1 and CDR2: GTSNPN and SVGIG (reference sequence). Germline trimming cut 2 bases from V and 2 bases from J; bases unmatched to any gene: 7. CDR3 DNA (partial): TGTGCCTGGAGTCCCCGACGGGACTACACAGATACG. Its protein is CAWSPRRDYTDT. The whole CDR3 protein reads CAWSPRRDYTDTQYF.

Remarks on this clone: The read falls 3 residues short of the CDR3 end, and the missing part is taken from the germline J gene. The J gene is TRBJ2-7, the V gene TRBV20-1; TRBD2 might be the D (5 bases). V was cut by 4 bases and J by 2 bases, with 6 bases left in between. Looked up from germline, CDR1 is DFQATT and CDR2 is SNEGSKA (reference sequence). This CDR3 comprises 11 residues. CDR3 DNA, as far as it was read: TGCAGTGCTATCGGGGCCTACGAG. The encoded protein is CSAIGAYE. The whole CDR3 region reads CSAIGAYEQYF.

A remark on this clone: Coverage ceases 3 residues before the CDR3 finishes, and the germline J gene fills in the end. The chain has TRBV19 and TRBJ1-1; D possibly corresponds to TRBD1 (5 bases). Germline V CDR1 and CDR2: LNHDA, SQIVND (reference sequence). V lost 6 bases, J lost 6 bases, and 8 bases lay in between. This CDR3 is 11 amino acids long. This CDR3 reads CASSQGSEAFF. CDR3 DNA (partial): TGTGCCAGTAGCCAGGGATCTGAA.

The CDR3 loop is CSARDLDRGGETQYF. Incomplete CDR3 DNA: TGCAGTGCTAGAGATCTAGACAGGGGAGGCGAGACC. The genes are TRBV20-1 and TRBJ2-5, with TRBD1 identical over 8 bases. The read ends 3 residues shy of where the CDR3 ends; the end is completed using the germline J gene. CDR1 and CDR2 from the germline V gene are DFQATT and SNEGSKA (reference sequence). This CDR3 is built from 15 residues. The J segment lost 5 bases and the V segment lost 0 bases, leaving 8 bases of the junction unmatched.

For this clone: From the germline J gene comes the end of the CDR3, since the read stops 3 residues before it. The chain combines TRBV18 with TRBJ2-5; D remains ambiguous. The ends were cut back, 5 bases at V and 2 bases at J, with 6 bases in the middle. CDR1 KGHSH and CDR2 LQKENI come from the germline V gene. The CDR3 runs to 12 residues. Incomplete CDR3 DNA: TGTGCCAGCTCAACACTACAAGAGACC. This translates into CASSTLQET. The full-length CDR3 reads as CASSTLQETQYF.

The CDR3 region is CSAASNIPTSYEQYF. CDR3 DNA, as far as it was read: TGCAGTGCCGCATCCAACATTCCGACTTCCTACGAG. The J gene is TRBJ2-7, the V gene TRBV20-1; D not resolved. The read finishes 3 residues shy of the CDR3 end, and the germline J gene is used to complete it. The CDR3 length is 15 residues. Germline CDR1 is DFQATT and CDR2 is SNEGSKA (reference sequence). The V gene lost 6 bases and the J gene lost 1 base, with 19 bases spanning the gap.

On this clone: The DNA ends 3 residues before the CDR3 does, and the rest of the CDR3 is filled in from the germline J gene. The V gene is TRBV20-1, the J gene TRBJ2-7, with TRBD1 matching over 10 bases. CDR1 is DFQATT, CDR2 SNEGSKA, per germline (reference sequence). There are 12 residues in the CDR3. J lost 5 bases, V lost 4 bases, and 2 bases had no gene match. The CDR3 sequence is CSATGQGNEQYF. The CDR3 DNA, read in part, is TGCAGTGCTACGGGACAGGGGAACGAG.

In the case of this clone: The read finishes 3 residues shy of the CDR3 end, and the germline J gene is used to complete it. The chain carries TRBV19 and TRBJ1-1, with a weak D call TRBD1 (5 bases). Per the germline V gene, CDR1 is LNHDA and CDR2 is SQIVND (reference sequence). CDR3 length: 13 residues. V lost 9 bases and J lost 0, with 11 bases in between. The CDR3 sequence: CASGGEMNTEAFF. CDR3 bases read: TGTGCCAGCGGGGGGGAGATGAACACTGAA.

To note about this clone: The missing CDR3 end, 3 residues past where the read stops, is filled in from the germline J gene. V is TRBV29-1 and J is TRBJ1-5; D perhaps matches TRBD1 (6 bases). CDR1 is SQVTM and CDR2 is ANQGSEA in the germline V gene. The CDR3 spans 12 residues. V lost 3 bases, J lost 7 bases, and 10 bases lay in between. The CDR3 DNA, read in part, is TGCAGCGTTGAGGGGGCCGGGCAGCCC. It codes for CSVEGAGQP. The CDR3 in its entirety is CSVEGAGQPQHF.

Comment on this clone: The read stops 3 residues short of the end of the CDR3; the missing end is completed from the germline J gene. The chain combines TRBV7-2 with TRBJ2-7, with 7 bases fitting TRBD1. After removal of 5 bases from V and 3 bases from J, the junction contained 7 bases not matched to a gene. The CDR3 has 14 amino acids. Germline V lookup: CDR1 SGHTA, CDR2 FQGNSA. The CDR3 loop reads CASSLLQGLYEQYF. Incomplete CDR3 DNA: TGTGCCAGCAGCCTATTACAGGGGCTCTACGAG.

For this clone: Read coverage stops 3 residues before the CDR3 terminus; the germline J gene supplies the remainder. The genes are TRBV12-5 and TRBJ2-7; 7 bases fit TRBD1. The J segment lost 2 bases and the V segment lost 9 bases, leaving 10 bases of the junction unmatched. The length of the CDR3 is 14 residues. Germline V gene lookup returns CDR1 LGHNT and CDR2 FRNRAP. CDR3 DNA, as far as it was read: TGTGCTAGGATATGGGACAGACTAACCTACGAG. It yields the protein CARIWDRLTYE. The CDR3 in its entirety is CARIWDRLTYEQYF.

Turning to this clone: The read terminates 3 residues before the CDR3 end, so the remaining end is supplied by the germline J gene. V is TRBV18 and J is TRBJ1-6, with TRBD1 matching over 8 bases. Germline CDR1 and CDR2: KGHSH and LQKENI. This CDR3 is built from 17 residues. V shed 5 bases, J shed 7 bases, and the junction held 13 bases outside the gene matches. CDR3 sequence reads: CASSFKTRGPSNSPLHF. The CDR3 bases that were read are TGTGCCAGCTCATTCAAGACCAGGGGGCCCTCCAATTCACCC.

The CDR3 bases that were read are TGCGCCAGCAGACTAAAACTGGGCGGGACTGAA. Amino acid sequence: CASRLKLGGTE. The entire CDR3 reads CASRLKLGGTEAFF. The rearrangement uses TRBV5-1 and TRBJ1-1; D is ambiguous. Read data end 3 residues before the CDR3 end; the end is taken from the germline J gene. CDR3 size: 14 residues. Per the germline V gene, CDR1 is SGHRS and CDR2 is YFSETQ. The V end was cut by 5 bases, the J end by 5 bases, with 16 bases between.

CDR3 region: CASGQRLDTQYF. CDR3 bases read: TGTGCCAGCGGGCAGAGGCTAGATACG. The rearrangement joins TRBV5-8 to TRBJ2-3; D not certain. The read comes to an end 3 residues before the CDR3 does, leaving the germline J gene to fill in the end. V gave up 7 bases and J gave up 5 bases, with 11 bases separating them. The V gene's germline CDR1 is SGHTS and CDR2 YDEGEE. The CDR3 length is 12 residues.

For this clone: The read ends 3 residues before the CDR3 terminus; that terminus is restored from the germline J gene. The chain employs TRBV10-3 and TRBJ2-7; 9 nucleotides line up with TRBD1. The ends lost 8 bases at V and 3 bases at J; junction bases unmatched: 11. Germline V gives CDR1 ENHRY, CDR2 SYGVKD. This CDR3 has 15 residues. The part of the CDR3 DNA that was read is TGTGCCATCTTCGAGGGGCGGGACAGGGACTACGAG. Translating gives CAIFEGRDRDYE. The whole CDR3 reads CAIFEGRDRDYEQYF.

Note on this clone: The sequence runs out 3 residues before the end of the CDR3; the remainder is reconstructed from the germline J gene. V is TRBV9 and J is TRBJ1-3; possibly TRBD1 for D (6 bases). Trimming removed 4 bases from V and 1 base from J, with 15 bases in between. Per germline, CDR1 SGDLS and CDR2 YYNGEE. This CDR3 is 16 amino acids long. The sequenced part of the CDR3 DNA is TGTGCCAGCAGCCAACGACAGGTGCCGTCTGGAAACACC. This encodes CASSQRQVPSGNT. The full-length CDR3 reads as CASSQRQVPSGNTIYF.

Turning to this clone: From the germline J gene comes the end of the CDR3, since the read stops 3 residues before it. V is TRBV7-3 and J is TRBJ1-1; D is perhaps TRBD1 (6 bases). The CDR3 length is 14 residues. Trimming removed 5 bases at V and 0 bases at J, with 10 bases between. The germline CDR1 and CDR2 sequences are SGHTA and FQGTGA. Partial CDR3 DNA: TGTGCCAGCAGCGAACAGGGTTTGAACACTGAA. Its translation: CASSEQGLNTE. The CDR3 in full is CASSEQGLNTEAFF. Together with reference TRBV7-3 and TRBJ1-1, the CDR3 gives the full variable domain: GAGVSQTPSNKVTEKGKYVELRCDPISGHTALYWYRQSLGQGPEFLIYFQGTGAADDSGLPNDRFFAVRPEGSVSTLKIQRTERGDSAVYLCASSEQGLNTEAFFGQGTRLTVV.

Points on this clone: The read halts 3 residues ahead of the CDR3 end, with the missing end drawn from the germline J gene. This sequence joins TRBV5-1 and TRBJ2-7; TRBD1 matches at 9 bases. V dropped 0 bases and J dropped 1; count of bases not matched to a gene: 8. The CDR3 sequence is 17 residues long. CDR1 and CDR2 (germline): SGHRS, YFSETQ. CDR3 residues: CASSLALSGQGSYEQYF. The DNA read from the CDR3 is TGCGCCAGCAGCTTGGCGCTGTCGGGACAGGGTTCCTACGAG. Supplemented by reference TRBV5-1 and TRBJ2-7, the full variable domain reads KAGVTQTPRYLIKTRGQQVTLSCSPISGHRSVSWYQQTPGQGLQFLFEYFSETQRNKGNFPGRFSGRQFSNSRSEMNVSTLELGDSALYLCASSLALSGQGSYEQYFGPGTRLTVT.